Given below is one T cell receptor beta chain in context. The target of this receptor is not known. No qualities accompany the bases; no much larger clone lies one base away. Read against the paper, the sample's treatment or condition label means: about 20 received Ad26.COV2.S at low or high dose, single or two shots; several received placebo; per-sample allocation not given. Repertoires of vaccine and placebo recipients were sequenced from samples collected on day 63 after the first injection. Between 29 July and 7 August 2020, Cohort 1b enrolled around 24 adults aged 18-55 years at one site in Boston, USA. Ad26.COV2.S consisted of a replication-incompetent adenovirus type 26 vector by which a prefusion-stabilized SARS-CoV-2 spike protein from the original Wuhan strain was expressed. The germline V gene specifies SGHVS as CDR1 and FNYEAQ as CDR2. Clipping removes 3 bases from V and 1 base from J, with 8 as the unmatched junction base count. Counted from cysteine to phenylalanine, this CDR3 has 18 amino acids. The DNA shown is the 54-base CDR3, in frame from base 1.

This entry comes from a study of Ad26.COV2.S vaccination and SARS-CoV-2 variants (dated by TCRdb to 2020 to 2023). A note on the overall study: Vaccine-arm donors came from COV1001, a multicentre, randomized, double-blind, placebo-controlled phase I-IIa trial of Ad26.COV2.S in healthy adults. The specificity and breadth of SARS-CoV-2-reactive T cell receptors after Ad26.COV2.S vaccination were assessed by TCRbeta repertoire sequencing. Trial participants were randomized into five groups of five: low-dose or high-dose Ad26.COV2.S given once or twice, or placebo on both occasions. The TCR-sequenced set comprised about 30 samples: about 19 Ad26.COV2.S vaccine recipients, 5 placebo recipients and 8 SARS-CoV-2 convalescent individuals. Blinding of investigators to trial group allocation was maintained during experiments and outcome assessment. Ad26.COV2.S was given intramuscularly at 5x10^10 or 1x10^11 viral particles, as a single shot or as two shots 56 days apart.

What the study reported, not specific to this receptor: Spike-specific TCR breadth was higher in Ad26.COV2.S recipients than in placebo recipients (P = 0.0014). The authors noted that total T cell responses may have been underestimated by the TCR breadth and depth analyses. Vaccine and placebo recipients had similar non-spike TCR breadth, a finding consistent with the vaccine containing only spike. The study was not powered to compare responses between vaccine doses or regimens. After vaccination, substantial breadth of spike-specific CD8+ and CD4+ T cell responses was reported.

The immunoSEQ Assay was used to sequence TCRbeta CDR3 regions. After extraction, genomic DNA underwent amplification by bias-controlled multiplex PCR, followed by high-throughput sequencing. In the paper's pipeline: To quantify the absolute abundance of every unique TCRbeta CDR3 region, sequences were collapsed and filtered. T cell fraction was estimated by normalizing TCRbeta template counts to usable DNA, with usable DNA measured through amplification of reference genes found in all nucleated cells. Repertoire TCRs were annotated as SARS-CoV-2-specific when V gene, CDR3 amino acid sequence and J gene were exactly matched to a known reactive TCR set. The reference SARS-CoV-2 TCR set was derived from MIRA and filtered for enrichment in COVID-19-positive ImmuneCODE repertoires, a step that removed public or cross-reactive TCRs. Drawing on the MIRA antigens, annotated TCRs were analysed further at the level of specific ORF or position within ORF. Breadth was defined as annotated unique rearrangements over total unique productive rearrangements; depth was the summed frequency of those rearrangements. TCR breadth was compared between groups using two-sided Wilcoxon rank-sum tests. Imported from immuneACCESS, the table was reduced by TCRdb to in-frame sequences with V and J called. These copies leave out some clones; in studies compared against another copy, an unresolved V gene accounts for under half, and the cause of the remainder is not known. V and J calls and clone size are those listed in that table; D and trimming were worked out from the DNA. For this sample the table gives some 480,000 clones, of which 70% to 90% were detected only once. The ten most abundant clones make up roughly 13% of the sample.

The receptor's source is a person aged 18-60 years who received the Ad26.COV2.S COVID-19 vaccine or a placebo. The chain is assembled from TRBV7-6 and TRBJ2-1; 11 junctional bases match TRBD2. The material sequenced was peripheral blood, taken in a trial of Ad26.COV2.S vaccine versus placebo. Here the CDR3 is given as CASSFTGLAAISYNEQFF. The DNA sequence is as follows: TGTGCCAGCAGCTTCACGGGACTAGCGGCCATATCCTACAATGAGCAGTTCTTC. This CDR3, with the reference TRBV7-6 and TRBJ2-1 proteins standing in past its ends, gives the full variable domain GAGVSQSPRYKVTKRGQDVALRCDPISGHVSLYWYRQALGQGPEFLTYFNYEAQQDKSGLPNDRFSAERPEGSISTLTIQRTEQRDSAMYRCASSFTGLAAISYNEQFFGPGTRLTVL.